The 15 T cell receptor beta chains reported below all come from one sample, sequenced in a study of cytomegalovirus exposure and HLA in healthy donors. Assay: immunoSEQ multiplex PCR; the TCRdb copy retains only in-frame clones and omits some. The data hold 70,000 to 75,000 clones, with 94% observed a single time. The specimen sequenced was PBMCs. The receptors were sampled from a woman aged 18-29 years in good health and CMV-seropositive.

The chain joins TRBV10-2 to TRBJ2-3; TRBD1 matches at 7 bases. The CDR3 sequence is 16 residues long. The V gene end was trimmed by 0 bases and the J gene end by 7 bases; junction bases not matched to a gene: 10. Germline V gives CDR1 WSHSY, CDR2 SAAADI. The CDR3 sequence is CASSESTGIADNTQYF. CDR3 DNA: TGCGCCAGCAGTGAGTCGACAGGGATCGCCGACAATACGCAGTATTTT.

V gene TRBV30 combines with J gene TRBJ1-1; the D gene is possibly TRBD1 (6 bases). CDR3 length: 13 amino acids. The germline gives CDR1 GTSNPN, CDR2 SVGIG (reference sequence). With 7 bases removed from V and 2 bases from J, the gap between germline ends came to 14 bases. DNA for the CDR3: TGTGCCTCTGGGACAAGACTTAACACTGAAGCTTTCTTT. Translating it yields CASGTRLNTEAFF.

The genes are TRBV7-9 and TRBJ2-3, with 11 bases identical to TRBD2. The length of the CDR3 is 13 residues. CDR1 is SEHNR and CDR2 is FQNEAQ in the germline V gene (reference sequence). V lost 11 bases and J lost 5; bases outside the gene matches: 6. The CDR3 coding sequence is TGTGCCTCCTTAGCGGGAGGGTTAGATACGCAGTATTTT. Translated, it gives CASLAGGLDTQYF.

The chain combines TRBV7-9 with TRBJ1-2; weak D call: TRBD1 (6 bases). CDR1 and CDR2 (germline): SEHNR, FQNEAQ (reference sequence). CDR3 length equals 14 residues. V lost 5 bases and J lost 4, with 14 bases in between. CDR3 nucleotides: TGTGCCAGCAGCCCGGGGACATCAGGCTATGGCTACACCTTC. The encoded protein is CASSPGTSGYGYTF.

The rearrangement joins TRBV30 to TRBJ2-2; D possibly corresponds to TRBD2 (7 bases). Germline CDR1 reads GTSNPN; CDR2 reads SVGIG (reference sequence). The CDR3 totals 16 residues. Trimming stripped 5 bases from V and 1 base from J, with 17 bases between. CDR3 in DNA: TGTGCCTGGGCGGGGGCGGACTGGCGGAACACCGGGGAGCTGTTTTTT. It is translated as CAWAGADWRNTGELFF.

The V call is TRBV6-1, the J call TRBJ1-1; no firm D call. V was clipped by 5 bases and J by 1 base, with 11 bases between them. CDR3 size: 14 residues. CDR1 is MNHNS and CDR2 is SASEGT in the germline V gene. CDR3 sequence (DNA): TGTGCCAGCAGTACCAACACAGAGAACACTGAAGCTTTCTTT. It is translated as CASSTNTENTEAFF.

The chain has TRBV7-2 and TRBJ1-2, with 7 bases that match TRBD1. The CDR3 length is 14 residues. J was trimmed by 3 bases and V by 0 bases; bases with no gene match: 1. The V gene's germline CDR1 is SGHTA and CDR2 FQGNSA. The CDR3 bases are TGTGCCAGCAGCTTAGCAGGACAGGACTATGGCTACACCTTC. Protein sequence: CASSLAGQDYGYTF.

In its sample, this clone was seen a few times. The chain carries TRBV5-1 and TRBJ2-1; 9 bases line up with TRBD1. The junction had 4 bases not matched to a gene; V was cut back by 4 bases and J by 2 bases. Germline values: CDR1 SGHRS, CDR2 YFSETQ. This CDR3 is 15 amino acids long. CDR3 sequence: CASSQTGGTYNEQFF. The CDR3 region has the DNA TGCGCCAGCAGCCAGACAGGGGGAACCTACAATGAGCAGTTCTTC.

Only one count was recorded for this clone. The rearrangement uses TRBV6-4 and TRBJ1-2, with TRBD1 as a possible D gene (5 bases). V gave up 11 bases and J gave up 8 bases, with 15 bases separating them. Per the germline V gene, CDR1 is MRHNA and CDR2 is SNTAGT. This CDR3 comprises 11 residues. The CDR3 sequence is CAGAGSGGYTF. CDR3 DNA: TGTGCCGGGGCAGGGTCCGGGGGCTACACCTTC.

The chain links TRBV7-9 to TRBJ1-6, with 7 positions matching TRBD1. The J segment lost 9 bases and the V segment lost 3 bases, leaving 8 bases of the junction unmatched. The CDR3 runs to 15 residues. CDR1 SEHNR and CDR2 FQNEAQ come from the germline V gene (reference sequence). The CDR3, as DNA: TGTGCCAGCAGCTTTCTAGGGGGCGTCGGTTCACCCCTCCACTTT. Its protein product is CASSFLGGVGSPLHF.

The rearrangement joins TRBV2 to TRBJ1-1, with 8 bases matching TRBD1. V trimming: 7 bases; J trimming: 1 base; junction bases outside the gene matches: 5. Per the germline V gene, CDR1 is SNHLY and CDR2 is FYNNEI. This CDR3 is 14 amino acids long. CDR3 DNA: TGTGCCAGCATCGAACAGGGGGGGAACACTGAAGCTTTCTTT. Its translation: CASIEQGGNTEAFF.

This clone came up once. The chain joins TRBV4-1 to TRBJ2-5, with 8 bases lining up with TRBD2. The length of the CDR3 is 17 residues. Germline assignment: CDR1 MGHRA and CDR2 YSYEKL. V was clipped by 0 bases and J by 3 bases; unmatched bases: 9. CDR3: CASSQEAGAVPKETQYF. The DNA of the CDR3 is TGCGCCAGCAGCCAAGAAGCGGGAGCCGTCCCAAAAGAGACCCAGTACTTC.

The V gene is TRBV19, the J gene TRBJ1-3, with a tentative D call TRBD1 (5 bases). The CDR3 is 13 amino acids. Germline V gene data show CDR1 as LNHDA and CDR2 as SQIVND (reference sequence). V lost 5 bases and J 6 bases, leaving 11 bases between the germline ends. This CDR3 is CASSGRQLNTIYF. CDR3 sequence (DNA): TGTGCCAGTAGTGGTAGACAGTTAAACACCATATATTTT.

The rearrangement links TRBV10-1 to TRBJ2-2, with D perhaps TRBD1 (5 bases). This CDR3 has 16 amino acids. The germline gives CDR1 WNHNN, CDR2 SYGVQD (reference sequence). The V and J ends lost 0 bases and 3 bases respectively, with 11 bases between them. The CDR3 bases are TGCGCCAGCAGTGAGTCTCAGGGTTGGGACACCGGGGAGCTGTTTTTT. Its translation is CASSESQGWDTGELFF.

The chain has TRBV6-5 and TRBJ2-7, with 9 bases identical to TRBD2. With 6 bases clipped from V and 4 bases from J, the junction kept 10 bases outside the gene matches. This CDR3 is 15 amino acids long. The germline V gene has CDR1 MNHEY and CDR2 SVGAGI. The CDR3 DNA sequence: TGTGCCAGCAGGAGGGGGGCTAGCGGGACTTACGAGCAGTACTTC. It yields the protein CASRRGASGTYEQYF.